The source of this T cell receptor (beta chain) is a study of cytomegalovirus exposure and HLA in healthy donors. Turning to the study itself: Both the 120 or so validation repertoires and the roughly 640 first-cohort repertoires used the same platform, as reported by a later analysis. Regarding the study as a whole: Listed as cytomegalovirus-associated were 150 to 200 TCR beta chains. It was found in a later analysis that first-cohort TCR clusters tended to co-occur in the 120 validation repertoires.

Note on this clone: Its antigen is unidentified.

The CDR3 loop spans 12 amino acids. CDR1 and CDR2 (germline): SNHLY, FYNNEI. Trimming shortened V by 6 bases and J by 4 bases, and 8 bases separated the two germline ends. Sequenced by immunoSEQ multiplex PCR; TCRdb stores in-frame clones only, minus some. The profile shows 260,000 or so clones, roughly 91% of them singletons. A roughly 120-subject validation cohort, separate from the approximately 610-subject first cohort, supplied the donors. The specimen sequenced was PBMCs. The receptor was derived from a woman aged 30 to 39 in good health and CMV-seronegative. The chain uses TRBV2 and TRBJ2-3; D unresolved. For the CDR3, the DNA is TGTGCCAGCAGGGCCAGTCCAGATACGCAGTATTTT. Translated, it gives CASRASPDTQYF.